The next 15 T cell receptor beta chains were all read from a single sample in a study of cytomegalovirus exposure and HLA in healthy donors. Researchers ran the PCR with 60 Vbeta and 13 Jbeta primers. Using immunoSEQ multiplex PCR, the repertoire was profiled, and TCRdb retains in-frame clones only, with some absent. In total, the table holds 68,000 or so clones. The sample comprised PBMCs. The source of these receptors is a boy between 10 and 17 years old in good health and CMV-seronegative.

In DNA, the CDR3 is TGTGCCAGCAGTTACGGGTCTCAGGGGGGCAATCAGCCCCAGCATTTT. Translated: CASSYGSQGGNQPQHF. This chain joins TRBV6-6 and TRBJ1-5; 7 positions agree with TRBD1. This CDR3 has 16 residues. Trimming cost V 2 bases and J 2 bases; bases outside gene matches: 6. Germline lookup yields CDR1 MNHNY and CDR2 SVGAGI (reference sequence).

The chain has TRBV5-4 and TRBJ2-7, with 10 bases lining up with TRBD2. Germline V gives CDR1 SGHNT, CDR2 YYREEE (reference sequence). This CDR3 region has 17 residues. V trimming: 5 bases; J trimming: 1 base; junction bases outside the gene matches: 12. CDR3 DNA sequence: TGTGCCAGCAGTCGGGCGGCTAGCGGGAGAGGGTCCTACGAGCAGTACTTC. Its protein product is CASSRAASGRGSYEQYF.

V usage is TRBV6-6 and J usage is TRBJ1-2, with D unresolved. This CDR3 has 13 amino acids. Germline V gene sequence: CDR1 MNHNY, CDR2 SVGAGI (reference sequence). V was trimmed by 5 bases and J by 2 bases, leaving 9 bases between them. CDR3 coding DNA: TGTGCCAGCAGTATCCCGGGAAACTATGGCTACACCTTC. This sequence encodes CASSIPGNYGYTF.

This sequence joins TRBV7-2 and TRBJ2-7; 7 nucleotides align to TRBD2. Germline loops: CDR1 SGHTA, CDR2 FQGNSA. The V segment lost 5 bases and the J segment 3 bases; nucleotides outside the gene matches: 10. The CDR3 loop spans 15 amino acids. DNA of the CDR3: TGTGCCAGCAGCCCCTTACGGGCTAGCGGCTACGAGCAGTACTTC. Its protein product is CASSPLRASGYEQYF.

The chain couples TRBV5-6 to TRBJ2-7, with 9 positions matching TRBD1. CDR3 length equals 17 residues. With 4 bases clipped from V and 0 bases from J, the junction kept 11 bases outside the gene matches. From germline, CDR1 is SGHDT and CDR2 YYEEEE. The CDR3 DNA sequence: TGTGCCAGCAGCCCCGAACCTGGGACAGGGAGCTCCTACGAGCAGTACTTC. Translation gives CASSPEPGTGSSYEQYF.

The rearrangement links TRBV27 to TRBJ1-5; no clear D gene. V was cut by 3 bases and J by 5 bases, with 8 bases left in between. The CDR3 covers 13 residues. CDR1 MNHEY and CDR2 SMNVEV come from the germline V gene (reference sequence). CDR3 nucleotides: TGTGCCAGCAGTTTGCGGAGCTATCAGCCCCAGCATTTT. It specifies CASSLRSYQPQHF.

This chain joins TRBV6-1 and TRBJ2-3; TRBD2 matches at 8 bases. CDR1 and CDR2 (germline): MNHNS, SASEGT. The CDR3 runs 13 residues. With V trimmed by 8 bases and J by 5 bases, 6 bases remained unmatched. Here the CDR3 reads CASEAGGIDTQYF. The CDR3, as DNA: TGTGCCAGCGAGGCGGGGGGTATAGATACGCAGTATTTT.

The V gene is TRBV7-8, the J gene TRBJ2-5; tentatively, D is TRBD1 (5 bases). Germline V gene data show CDR1 as SGHVS and CDR2 as FQNEAQ. CDR3 size: 18 residues. V was shortened by 1 base and J by 5 bases, with 23 bases between the two germline ends. CDR3 nucleotide sequence: TGTGCCAGCAGCTTAGTCGCGGCCCTAGGGGTTGTAAGTGAGACCCAGTACTTC. Translation gives CASSLVAALGVVSETQYF.

The chain uses TRBV5-6 and TRBJ2-1, with 10 bases that match TRBD2. There are 17 residues in the CDR3. V lost 3 bases to trimming and J lost 8 bases; unmatched junction nucleotides: 14. CDR1 and CDR2 from the germline V gene are SGHDT and YYEEEE. CDR3 nucleotides: TGTGCCAGCAGCTGGGGTAGAGCGGGAGGGCCTGGCGATGAGCAGTTCTTC. Amino acid sequence: CASSWGRAGGPGDEQFF.

J is TRBJ1-2 and V is TRBV5-1; 7 bases align to TRBD1. Germline loops: CDR1 SGHRS, CDR2 YFSETQ. The CDR3 has 13 residues. The J segment lost 6 bases and the V segment lost 4 bases, leaving 6 bases of the junction unmatched. The CDR3 protein is CASSLGTVHGYTF. The CDR3 DNA sequence: TGCGCCAGCAGCCTCGGGACAGTCCATGGCTACACCTTC.

The chain employs TRBV25-1 and TRBJ1-1; D possibly corresponds to TRBD1 (6 bases). Germline CDR1 reads MGHDK; CDR2 reads SYGVNS. The germline V and J ends were trimmed by 6 bases and 1 base, with 9 bases remaining between them. This CDR3 spans 13 amino acids. The CDR3 here is CASRIGGNTEAFF. The CDR3 coding sequence is TGTGCCAGCAGAATAGGGGGGAACACTGAAGCTTTCTTT.

Written as DNA, the CDR3 is TGTGCCAGTAGTATACAGGTGACCGAGAACACTGAAGCTTTCTTT. Protein: CASSIQVTENTEAFF. The chain links TRBV19 to TRBJ1-1, with D unclear. The CDR3 runs 15 residues. Between the trimmed V and J ends, which lost 2 bases and 1 base, there was a span of 11 bases. Germline lookup yields CDR1 LNHDA and CDR2 SQIVND (reference sequence).

V gene TRBV30 combines with J gene TRBJ1-5, with D possibly matching TRBD1 (5 bases). V lost 0 bases, J lost 2 bases, and 11 bases lay in between. This CDR3 has 15 amino acids. Germline V gene lookup returns CDR1 GTSNPN and CDR2 SVGIG (reference sequence). Here the CDR3 reads CAWSVLGAGNQPQHF. CDR3 nucleotides: TGTGCCTGGAGTGTCCTTGGGGCGGGCAATCAGCCCCAGCATTTT.

The chain carries TRBV7-7 and TRBJ1-1; no clear D gene. This CDR3 contains 14 residues. V lost 0 bases, J lost 1 base, and 6 bases lay in between. Germline lookup yields CDR1 SSHAT and CDR2 FNYEAQ (reference sequence). The CDR3: CASSLAMRNTEAFF. The DNA of the CDR3 is TGTGCCAGCAGCTTAGCCATGAGGAACACTGAAGCTTTCTTT. Complete variable domain (other parts from reference TRBV7-7 and TRBJ1-1): GAGVSQSPRYKVTKRGQDVTLRCDPISSHATLYWYQQALGQGPEFLTYFNYEAQPDKSGLPSDRFSAERPEGSISTLTIQRTEQRDSAMYRCASSLAMRNTEAFFGQGTRLTVV.

J is TRBJ1-4 and V is TRBV5-1, with TRBD1 matching 7 bases. Germline V lookup: CDR1 SGHRS, CDR2 YFSETQ. The CDR3 has 16 amino acids. V shed 0 bases, J shed 8 bases, and the junction held 10 bases outside the gene matches. The CDR3 loop reads CASSLGPGTAGEKLFF. The DNA of the CDR3 is TGCGCCAGCAGCTTGGGCCCCGGGACAGCAGGGGAAAAACTGTTTTTT.